Below are 22 T cell receptor beta chains sequenced from a single sample in a study of T cell clonality in common variable immunodeficiency. The assay was immunoSEQ multiplex PCR, and TCRdb's table has in-frame clones only and misses some. The sample includes fewer than 70,000 clones, none of them occurring once. Sample: peripheral blood mononuclear cells. These receptors came from a person between 18 and 75 years old in good health.

The table lists this clone with many counts. Read data end 3 residues before the CDR3 end; the end is taken from the germline J gene. The chain combines TRBV12-5 with TRBJ2-7; 10 nucleotides align to TRBD1. CDR1 and CDR2 from the germline V gene are LGHNT and FRNRAP. The V segment lost 0 bases and the J segment 5 bases; nucleotides outside the gene matches: 4. The CDR3 is 15 residues long. Partial CDR3 DNA: TGTGCTAGTGGTTTGGTAAGACAGGGGGCAAACGAG. It is translated as CASGLVRQGANE. The CDR3 reads in full as CASGLVRQGANEQYF.

This clone was observed at least ten times. The read terminates 3 residues ahead of where the CDR3 ends, so the germline J gene completes it. V usage is TRBV5-4 and J usage is TRBJ2-2; 7 bases fit TRBD2. Trimming took 4 bases from V and 10 from J; bases not matched to a gene: 16. Germline lookup yields CDR1 SGHNT and CDR2 YYREEE (reference sequence). CDR3 length: 16 amino acids. The CDR3 bases that were read are TGTGCCAGCAGCGTGCCTAGCGGAGGCGGGGTCGTGGAG. It yields the protein CASSVPSGGGVVE. The full CDR3 reads CASSVPSGGGVVELFF.

With respect to this clone: The junction and the germline gene differ at one end; a read error may be behind it. Read data end 3 residues before the CDR3 end; the end is taken from the germline J gene. This rearrangement joins TRBV18 to TRBJ2-1, with 15 bases lining up with TRBD2. Germline values: CDR1 KGHSH, CDR2 LQKENI. This CDR3 is built from 18 residues. CDR3 sequence reads: CPSSPEGLAGGVYNEQFF. The covered CDR3 bases are TGTCCCAGCTCCCCCGAGGGACTAGCGGGAGGAGTATACAATGAG.

This clone has ten or more counts. With the read ending 3 residues before the CDR3 end, the germline J gene is used to fill in that end. V is TRBV6-2 or TRBV6-3 and J is TRBJ2-1, with D tentatively TRBD1 (6 bases). V was trimmed by 5 bases and J by 6 bases, leaving 17 bases between them. The CDR3 has 15 amino acids. Germline CDR1 is MNHEY and CDR2 is SVGEGT. The sequenced CDR3 bases are TGTGCCAGCAGTCTCCCAATACAGGGTTTCAATGAG. Encoded protein: CASSLPIQGFNE. The entire CDR3 protein reads CASSLPIQGFNEQFF.

This clone was counted many times. The CDR3 end is not reached by the read, which stops 3 residues before it; the germline J gene fills it in. This sequence joins TRBV20-1 and TRBJ1-1; D is possibly TRBD1 (6 bases). This CDR3 comprises 12 residues. Germline lookup yields CDR1 DFQATT and CDR2 SNEGSKA (reference sequence). Incomplete CDR3 DNA: TGCAGTGCTAGAGAGGGGGCGCGAGTT. It encodes CSAREGARV. The whole CDR3 protein is CSAREGARVAFF.

This clone was counted many times. The CDR3: CSVRTGGRSYEQYF. Partial CDR3 DNA: TGCAGCGTCCGCACAGGGGGTCGGTCCTACGAG. This chain uses TRBV29-1 with TRBJ2-7; 8 bases are a match to TRBD1. The CDR3 goes on 3 residues after the read ends, and that part is filled in from the germline J gene. Germline lookup yields CDR1 SQVTM and CDR2 ANQGSEA. With V trimmed by 6 bases and J by 1 base, 8 bases remained unmatched. The CDR3 totals 14 residues.

In its sample, this clone was seen many times. CDR3 bases read: TGTGCCAGCAGCTCGACAGGGAGGGAGACC. The encoded protein is CASSSTGRET. The CDR3 reads in full as CASSSTGRETQYF. The chain carries TRBV7-8 and TRBJ2-5, with D perhaps matching TRBD1 (7 bases). From the germline J gene comes the end of the CDR3, since the read stops 3 residues before it. The CDR3 is 13 amino acids. Germline CDR1 is SGHVS and CDR2 is FQNEAQ. V was pared by 4 bases and J by 5 bases, with 11 bases between.

Many counts were recorded for this clone. The read halts 3 residues ahead of the CDR3 end, with the missing end drawn from the germline J gene. The V and J genes are TRBV7-9 and TRBJ2-2; the D is unclear. CDR3 size: 11 residues. V gave up 5 bases and J gave up 8 bases, with 6 bases separating them. Germline CDR1 SEHNR, CDR2 FQNEAQ (reference sequence). The CDR3 DNA, read in part, is TGTGCCAGCAGCCCCGTAGGGGAG. Translating it yields CASSPVGE. The CDR3 in its entirety is CASSPVGELFF. Full variable domain (remainder filled in from reference TRBV7-9 and TRBJ2-2): DTGVSQNPRHKITKRGQNVTFRCDPISEHNRLYWYRQTLGQGPEFLTYFQNEAQLEKSRLLSDRFSAERPKGSFSTLEIQRTEQGDSAMYLCASSPVGELFFGEGSRLTVL.

Ten or more counts support this clone. The CDR3 is cut off 3 residues early in the read; its end comes from the germline J gene. The J gene is TRBJ2-7, the V gene TRBV29-1; D is ambiguous. Germline V gene sequence: CDR1 SQVTM, CDR2 ANQGSEA. Trimming removed 4 bases at V and 0 bases at J, with 13 bases between. The CDR3 loop spans 14 amino acids. The part of the CDR3 DNA that was read is TGCAGCGTTGCTAATCTAGGAAACTCCTACGAG. Its translation: CSVANLGNSYE. The complete CDR3 sequence is CSVANLGNSYEQYF.

This clone appeared many times. The DNA read from the CDR3 is TGTGCCAGCAGTTACAGTAGTACCTCATACTATGGC. Its translation is CASSYSSTSYYG. The whole CDR3 reads CASSYSSTSYYGYTF. The V and J genes are TRBV6-2 or TRBV6-3 and TRBJ1-2; no definite D call. The read is 3 residues too short to cover the CDR3 end, so that end is filled in from the germline J gene. Germline V gene data show CDR1 as MNHEY and CDR2 as SVGEGT. Trimming left V 2 bases short and J 3 bases short, with 13 bases between. CDR3 size: 15 residues.

This clone was recorded many times. CDR3 amino acids: CAWSLQVGYEQYF. CDR3 DNA, as far as it was read: TGTGCCTGGAGTCTGCAGGTGGGCTACGAG. The chain is built from TRBV30 and TRBJ2-7; unclear D gene. The CDR3 end is not reached by the read, which stops 3 residues before it; the germline J gene fills it in. This CDR3 is built from 13 residues. V lost 2 bases and J 3 bases, leaving 11 bases between the germline ends. The germline V gene has CDR1 GTSNPN and CDR2 SVGIG (reference sequence).

The sample holds many counts of this clone. The CDR3 goes on 3 residues after the read ends, and that part is filled in from the germline J gene. Different DNA sequences within this sample yield the same CDR3. This sequence joins TRBV19 and TRBJ2-5, with 10 bases aligning to TRBD2. The CDR3 spans 15 residues. The germline V gene encodes CDR1 LNHDA and CDR2 SQIVND (reference sequence). V lost 5 bases, J lost 2 bases, and 5 bases stayed unmatched. CDR3 bases read: TGTGCCAGTAGTCGGTTAGCGGGAGGTCAAGAGACC. Translated: CASSRLAGGQET. The full CDR3 reads CASSRLAGGQETQYF.

This clone was seen ten or more times. The CDR3 reads CASSLPPAGELFF. Partial CDR3 DNA: TGCGCCAGCAGCTTGCCCCCGGCCGGGGAG. The chain carries TRBV5-1 and TRBJ2-2; D unclear. The read gets to within 3 residues of the CDR3 end, and the germline J gene fills in the rest. This CDR3 spans 13 amino acids. Germline assignment: CDR1 SGHRS and CDR2 YFSETQ. Deletions cut 1 base from V and 6 bases from J, with 7 bases between. Variable domain in full (rest from reference TRBV5-1 and TRBJ2-2): KAGVTQTPRYLIKTRGQQVTLSCSPISGHRSVSWYQQTPGQGLQFLFEYFSETQRNKGNFPGRFSGRQFSNSRSEMNVSTLELGDSALYLCASSLPPAGELFFGEGSRLTVL.

This clone was picked up many times. The read ends 3 residues before the CDR3 terminus; that terminus is restored from the germline J gene. This chain connects TRBV23-1 to TRBJ1-5, with unresolved D. TRBV23-1 is an ORF, and what it does is uncertain. The CDR3 sequence is 13 residues long. V was clipped by 2 bases and J by 7 bases, with 9 bases between them. The chain's CDR3 is CASSQLLHQPQHF. The sequenced CDR3 bases are TGCGCCAGCAGTCAACTACTCCACCAGCCC.

This clone was seen at least ten times. The CDR3 is cut off 3 residues early in the read; its end comes from the germline J gene. This rearrangement joins TRBV5-4 to TRBJ1-2; D unclear. The CDR3 sequence is 13 residues long. Germline V lookup: CDR1 SGHNT, CDR2 YYREEE (reference sequence). V was trimmed by 1 base and J by 3 bases, leaving 7 bases between them. The CDR3 here is CASSLRQDYGYTF. CDR3 bases read: TGTGCCAGCAGCTTGAGACAAGACTATGGC.

This clone was counted a few times. The read ends 3 residues shy of where the CDR3 ends; the end is completed using the germline J gene. The chain links TRBV20-1 to TRBJ2-1; 7 nucleotides agree with TRBD2. Germline assignment: CDR1 DFQATT and CDR2 SNEGSKA (reference sequence). The CDR3 has 14 residues. V trimming: 6 bases; J trimming: 9 bases; junction bases outside the gene matches: 14. CDR3 residues: CSAHLLLAPIEQFF. The CDR3 bases that were read are TGCAGTGCCCACCTCTTACTAGCGCCAATTGAG.

At least ten counts were recorded for this clone. The read gets to within 3 residues of the CDR3 end, and the germline J gene fills in the rest. The V gene is TRBV6-2 or TRBV6-3, the J gene TRBJ2-5; 7 positions agree with TRBD2. This CDR3 contains 15 residues. CDR1 is MNHEY, CDR2 SVGEGT, per germline. Trimming removed 5 bases from V and 5 bases from J; junction bases left unmatched: 11. CDR3 DNA (partial): TGTGCCAGCAGTCCTCGGGCGGGAGTGGGCGAGACC. Its translation is CASSPRAGVGET. The complete CDR3 reads CASSPRAGVGETQYF.

This clone was seen ten or more times. The read ends 3 residues before the CDR3 terminus; that terminus is restored from the germline J gene. V gene TRBV5-1 combines with J gene TRBJ2-2; 7 positions match TRBD1. The V and J ends lost 4 bases and 1 base, in that order; junction bases with no gene match: 10. The germline CDR1 and CDR2 sequences are SGHRS and YFSETQ. This CDR3 has 17 amino acids. The part of the CDR3 DNA that was read is TGCGCCAGCAGCCCGGGCTTAGGGGGCAGGAACACCGGGGAG. This translates into CASSPGLGGRNTGE. The full CDR3 sequence reads CASSPGLGGRNTGELFF. Looking up the rest from reference TRBV5-1 and TRBJ2-2 gives the full variable domain: KAGVTQTPRYLIKTRGQQVTLSCSPISGHRSVSWYQQTPGQGLQFLFEYFSETQRNKGNFPGRFSGRQFSNSRSEMNVSTLELGDSALYLCASSPGLGGRNTGELFFGEGSRLTVL.

This clone was seen repeatedly, ten times or more. The missing CDR3 end, 3 residues past where the read stops, is filled in from the germline J gene. The chain has TRBV5-1 and TRBJ2-5; TRBD1 agrees at 7 bases. Germline CDR1 is SGHRS and CDR2 is YFSETQ. This CDR3 comprises 15 residues. The V and J ends lost 4 bases and 1 base, in that order; junction bases with no gene match: 7. CDR3 amino acids: CASSPWTGPQETQYF. Incomplete CDR3 DNA: TGCGCCAGCAGCCCGTGGACAGGACCCCAAGAGACC. Using reference TRBV5-1 and TRBJ2-5 for the parts outside the CDR3, the full variable domain is KAGVTQTPRYLIKTRGQQVTLSCSPISGHRSVSWYQQTPGQGLQFLFEYFSETQRNKGNFPGRFSGRQFSNSRSEMNVSTLELGDSALYLCASSPWTGPQETQYFGPGTRLLVL.

This clone showed up many times. The CDR3 end falls 3 residues outside the read, so it is completed with the germline J gene. The rearrangement joins TRBV29-1 to TRBJ1-1; D may be TRBD1 (6 bases). CDR1 and CDR2 from the germline V gene are SQVTM and ANQGSEA. Trimming pared 3 bases from V and 5 bases from J, leaving 10 bases between. The CDR3 runs to 12 residues. The CDR3 spells CSVEGTGTEAFF. The CDR3 DNA, read in part, is TGCAGCGTTGAGGGTACAGGGACTGAA.

This clone was seen repeatedly, ten times or more. The CDR3 end falls 3 residues outside the read, so it is completed with the germline J gene. J is TRBJ2-5 and V is TRBV5-1, with 9 positions matching TRBD2. The junction had 9 bases not matched to a gene; V was cut back by 4 bases and J by 5 bases. The CDR3 runs 15 residues. Per the germline V gene, CDR1 is SGHRS and CDR2 is YFSETQ. The sequenced CDR3 bases are TGCGCCAGCAGCCTTAGCGGGAGCGGGGTTGAGACC. This encodes CASSLSGSGVET. The whole CDR3 sequence reads CASSLSGSGVETQYF.

Note on this clone: Coverage ceases 3 residues before the CDR3 finishes, and the germline J gene fills in the end. The chain couples TRBV7-8 to TRBJ1-3, with 9 bases that match TRBD1. V lost 5 bases and J lost 2; bases outside the gene matches: 7. Germline-derived CDR1 and CDR2 are SGHVS and FQNEAQ. The CDR3 loop spans 16 amino acids. The CDR3 loop reads CASSPGTGGPGNTIYF. The CDR3 DNA, read in part, is TGTGCCAGCAGCCCCGGAACAGGGGGCCCTGGAAACACC.